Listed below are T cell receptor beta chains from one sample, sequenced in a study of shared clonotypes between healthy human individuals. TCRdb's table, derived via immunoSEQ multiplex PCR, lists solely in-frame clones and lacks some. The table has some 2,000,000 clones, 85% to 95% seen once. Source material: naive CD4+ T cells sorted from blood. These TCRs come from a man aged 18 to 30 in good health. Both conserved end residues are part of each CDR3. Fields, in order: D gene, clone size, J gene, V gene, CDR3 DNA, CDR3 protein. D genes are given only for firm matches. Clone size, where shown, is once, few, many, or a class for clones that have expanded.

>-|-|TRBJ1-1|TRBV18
TGTGCCAGCTCCCCAAGGGAAAACACTGAAGCTTTCTTT
CASSPRENTEAFF
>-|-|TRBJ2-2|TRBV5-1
TGCGCCAGCAGCCCAAGATCAGGGTGGGGGACCGGGGAGCTGTTTTTT
CASSPRSGWGTGELFF
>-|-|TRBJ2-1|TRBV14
TGTGCCAGCAGCCAAAACAGGGTTAACGAGCAGTTCTTC
CASSQNRVNEQFF
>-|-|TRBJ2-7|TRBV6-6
TGTGCCAGCAGTTACTTGTCGGGCGGCGCCTACGAGCAGTACTTC
CASSYLSGGAYEQYF
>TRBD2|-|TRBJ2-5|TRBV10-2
TGCGCCAGCAGTGAATCGTCTAGCGGGAGCTATGAGACCCAGTACTTC
CASSESSSGSYETQYF
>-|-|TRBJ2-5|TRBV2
TGTGCCAGCAGTGCAGACAGCCAAGAGACCCAGTACTTC
CASSADSQETQYF
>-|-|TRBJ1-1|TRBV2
TGTGCCAGCAGTGTAGGGGTTTCGAGCACTGAAGCTTTCTTT
CASSVGVSSTEAFF
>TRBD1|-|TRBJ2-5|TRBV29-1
TGCAGCGTTGAATATGAGACAGGGGGCCAATCGGCCCAGTACTTC
CSVEYETGGQSAQYF
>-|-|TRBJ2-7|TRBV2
TGTGCCAGCAGTGAAGTCTCGCTAGCCTACGAGCAGTACTTC
CASSEVSLAYEQYF
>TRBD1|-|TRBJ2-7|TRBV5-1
TGCGCCAGCAGCTCCCGGGGGGACAGGGCCTACGAGCAGTACTTC
CASSSRGDRAYEQYF
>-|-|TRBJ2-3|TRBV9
TGTGCCAGCAGCGTAGGTCTGTCAACCGATACGCAGTATTTT
CASSVGLSTDTQYF
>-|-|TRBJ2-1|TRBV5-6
TGTGCCAGCAGGGACCCTAAAGAGCAGTTCTTC
CASRDPKEQFF
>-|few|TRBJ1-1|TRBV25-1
TGTGCCAGCAGTGCCTTTGCCACTGAAGCTTTCTTT
CASSAFATEAFF
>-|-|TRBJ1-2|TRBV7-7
TGTGCTAGCAGCTTGGCTAGACGGGATTACCATGGCTACACCTTC
CASSLARRDYHGYTF
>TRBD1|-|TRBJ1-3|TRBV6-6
TGTGCCAGCAGTTCCGCGGGACAGCGAAACACCATATATTTT
CASSSAGQRNTIYF
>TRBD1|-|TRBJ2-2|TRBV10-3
TGTGCCATCAGGACAGGGTCCGGGGAGCTGTTTTTT
CAIRTGSGELFF
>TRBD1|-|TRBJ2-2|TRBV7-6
TGTGCCAGCAGCATCGGACAGGGCACCGGGGAGCTGTTTTTT
CASSIGQGTGELFF
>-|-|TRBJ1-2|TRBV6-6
TGTGCCAGCCGGGGAGGGTTCTTTTGGAAAATTTATGGCTACACCTTC
CASRGGFFWKIYGYTF
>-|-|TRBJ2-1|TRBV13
TGTGCCAGCAGTCGGAGGGGAAACTCCTACAATGAGCAGTTCTTC
CASSRRGNSYNEQFF
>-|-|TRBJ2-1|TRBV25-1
TGTGCCAGCAGTGACAGGGGTGGATACAATGAGCAGTTCTTC
CASSDRGGYNEQFF
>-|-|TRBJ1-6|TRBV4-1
TGCGCCAGCAGCCAAGGACTGTATTCACCCCTCCACTTT
CASSQGLYSPLHF
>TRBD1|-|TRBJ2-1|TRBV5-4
TGTGCCAGCAGCTTACCGACAGGGGGTGGTGGGAATGAGCAGTTCTTC
CASSLPTGGGGNEQFF